Presented here are 15 T cell receptor beta chains from one specimen sequenced in a study of blood T cell repertoires in COVID-19. This table comes from immunoSEQ multiplex PCR, and its TCRdb copy is limited to in-frame clones, with some not included. The sample lists 200,000 to 250,000 clones, around four fifths occurring once. Sequencing was done on a sample of peripheral blood. The receptors originated from a man aged 25 to 40 with active or convalescent COVID-19.

The V and J genes are TRBV5-4 and TRBJ2-5, with a weak D call TRBD2 (6 bases). Germline CDR1 SGHNT, CDR2 YYREEE (reference sequence). The CDR3 is 12 amino acids. Trimming removed 4 bases at V and 5 bases at J, with 9 bases between. CDR3 loop: CASSLGRETQYF. CDR3 bases: TGTGCCAGCAGCCTGGGGAGGGAGACCCAGTACTTC.

This clone showed up just once. The chain combines TRBV19 with TRBJ1-2; D may be TRBD1 (6 bases). Trimming removed 10 bases from V and 6 bases from J, with 12 bases in between. The CDR3 is made up of 11 amino acids. The germline V gene encodes CDR1 LNHDA and CDR2 SQIVND (reference sequence). As DNA, the CDR3 is TGTGCCACTACACAGGGCAATGGCTACACCTTC. It yields the protein CATTQGNGYTF.

In this sample, this clone turned up once. The CDR3 nucleotides read TGTGCCAGCAATCCGCGGGGGAGTCGGATCCCCGACGAGCAGTACTTC. It codes for CASNPRGSRIPDEQYF. The V gene is TRBV28, the J gene TRBJ2-7; the match to TRBD2 covers 7 bases. CDR1 is MDHEN, CDR2 SYDVKM, per germline. The CDR3 sequence is 16 residues long. The V segment lost 7 bases and the J segment 5 bases; nucleotides outside the gene matches: 17.

This clone was seen a few times. V is TRBV30 and J is TRBJ1-1, with D tentatively TRBD1 (5 bases). Trimming removed 5 bases from V and 3 bases from J, with 7 bases in between. CDR3 size: 11 residues. Per germline, CDR1 GTSNPN and CDR2 SVGIG (reference sequence). The CDR3 protein is CAWQGYTEAFF. The CDR3 nucleotides are TGTGCCTGGCAGGGTTACACTGAAGCTTTCTTT.

The chain carries TRBV15 and TRBJ1-5; tentatively, D is TRBD1 (6 bases). Germline lookup yields CDR1 LNHNV and CDR2 YYDKDF (reference sequence). Trimming shortened V by 0 bases and J by 6 bases, and 15 bases separated the two germline ends. The CDR3 is 16 residues long. CDR3 nucleotides: TGTGCCACCAGCAGAGATACGGGGGGCGTCACTCAGCCCCAGCATTTT. Protein: CATSRDTGGVTQPQHF.

This clone was recorded a few times. CDR3 amino acids: CASSFPGKVGEQYF. In nucleotides, the CDR3 is TGTGCCAGCAGCTTTCCAGGGAAGGTAGGCGAGCAGTACTTC. The genes are TRBV5-4 and TRBJ2-7; D possibly corresponds to TRBD1 (5 bases). V lost 2 bases and J lost 6, with 15 bases in between. Germline values: CDR1 SGHNT, CDR2 YYREEE (reference sequence). The CDR3 is 14 residues long.

This clone was observed once. The chain combines TRBV28 with TRBJ1-1; 7 nucleotides match TRBD1. Per germline, CDR1 MDHEN and CDR2 SYDVKM. Trimming took 5 bases from V and 7 from J; bases not matched to a gene: 10. The CDR3 consists of 14 residues. The CDR3: CASSPSQGIIEAFF. The CDR3 region has the DNA TGTGCCAGCAGTCCATCACAGGGGATAATTGAAGCTTTCTTT.

The chain links TRBV12-3 or TRBV12-4 to TRBJ2-3; no definite D call. This CDR3 comprises 12 residues. Trimming removed 7 bases from V and 2 bases from J, with 7 bases in between. CDR3 sequence (DNA): TGTGCCAGCACTTCAGACACAGATACGCAGTATTTT. It yields the protein CASTSDTDTQYF.

This chain joins TRBV7-9 and TRBJ2-7; 9 bases agree with TRBD1. CDR1 and CDR2 from the germline V gene are SEHNR and FQNEAQ (reference sequence). V was pared by 7 bases and J by 6 bases, with 13 bases of the junction left unmatched. This CDR3 has 15 residues. CDR3 loop: CASTTSTGGYVEQYF. DNA for the CDR3: TGTGCCAGCACCACTTCGACAGGGGGGTACGTCGAGCAGTACTTC.

The chain has TRBV20-1 and TRBJ2-1; D gene uncertain. Germline V gives CDR1 DFQATT, CDR2 SNEGSKA (reference sequence). The CDR3 sequence is 11 residues long. V gave up 6 bases and J gave up 9 bases, with 12 bases separating them. The CDR3: CSAQDTFEQFF. The CDR3 bases are TGCAGTGCCCAAGACACTTTTGAGCAGTTCTTC.

J is TRBJ2-2 and V is TRBV30; TRBD1 matches 7 bases. Trimming cost V 5 bases and J 0 bases; bases outside gene matches: 6. This CDR3 region has 15 residues. In germline, CDR1 is GTSNPN, CDR2 SVGIG (reference sequence). The DNA for the CDR3 is TGTGCCTGGCACCGACAGGGAACGAACACCGGGGAGCTGTTTTTT. Protein product: CAWHRQGTNTGELFF.

The sample holds a few counts of this clone. This chain joins TRBV9 and TRBJ1-6, with D unresolved. Germline V lookup: CDR1 SGDLS, CDR2 YYNGEE. The CDR3 loop spans 14 amino acids. V was shortened by 3 bases and J by 10 bases, with 14 bases between the two germline ends. CDR3 DNA sequence: TGTGCCAGCAGCGAGGCAGGTGGTTACTCACCCCTCCACTTT. This codes for CASSEAGGYSPLHF.

This rearrangement joins TRBV3-1 (or the pseudogene TRBV3-2) to TRBJ2-1; 10 bases map to TRBD1. This CDR3 has 15 amino acids. Germline V gene lookup returns CDR1 LGHDT and CDR2 YNNKEL (reference sequence). The V and J ends lost 5 bases and 6 bases, in that order; junction bases with no gene match: 7. The CDR3 bases are TGTGCCAGCAGCGTAGGGACAGGGGATCTCAATGAGCAGTTCTTC. Its translation is CASSVGTGDLNEQFF.

This sequence joins TRBV14 and TRBJ2-3, with 12 bases identical to TRBD2. J gave up 1 base and V 5 bases, and 13 bases lay outside the gene matches. The CDR3 has 19 residues. Germline CDR1 is SGHDN and CDR2 is FVKESK. CDR3 loop: CASSGLAGTSYLRTDTQYF. The CDR3 DNA follows: TGTGCCAGCAGCGGACTAGCGGGGACCTCCTACTTGCGCACAGATACGCAGTATTTT.

This chain connects TRBV7-2 to TRBJ2-1, with a weak D call TRBD2 (6 bases). Trimming left V 0 bases short and J 5 bases short, with 11 bases between. The CDR3 covers 15 residues. Germline CDR1 and CDR2: SGHTA and FQGNSA. This CDR3 reads CASSLARGLNNEQFF. CDR3 bases: TGTGCCAGCAGCTTAGCGCGCGGACTAAACAATGAGCAGTTCTTC.